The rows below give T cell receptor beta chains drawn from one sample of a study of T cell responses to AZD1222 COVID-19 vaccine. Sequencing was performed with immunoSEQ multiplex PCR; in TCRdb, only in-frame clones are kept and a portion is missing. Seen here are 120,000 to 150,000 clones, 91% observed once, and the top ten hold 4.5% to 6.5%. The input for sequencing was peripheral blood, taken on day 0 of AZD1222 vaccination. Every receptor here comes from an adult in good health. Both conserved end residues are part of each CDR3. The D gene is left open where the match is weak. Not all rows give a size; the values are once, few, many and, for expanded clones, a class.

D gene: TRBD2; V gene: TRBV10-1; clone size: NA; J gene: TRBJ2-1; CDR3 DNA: TGCGCCAGCAGTGAGTCACTAGCGGGGTTTAAGTTCTTC; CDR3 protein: CASSESLAGFKFF
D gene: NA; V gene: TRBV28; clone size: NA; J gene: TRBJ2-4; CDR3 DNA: TGTGCCAGCAGTTTATGGGGTCCAGGAAAAAACATTCAGTACTTC; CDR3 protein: CASSLWGPGKNIQYF
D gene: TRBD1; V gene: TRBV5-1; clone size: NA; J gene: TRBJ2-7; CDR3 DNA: TGCGCCAGCAGCATAATACCGGGACAGGGAACCTACGAGCAGTACTTC; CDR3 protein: CASSIIPGQGTYEQYF
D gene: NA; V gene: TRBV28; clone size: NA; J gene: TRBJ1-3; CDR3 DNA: TGTGCCAGCAGTCCCCCGGCAGGGGCGAGCTCTGGAAACACCATATATTTT; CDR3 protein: CASSPPAGASSGNTIYF
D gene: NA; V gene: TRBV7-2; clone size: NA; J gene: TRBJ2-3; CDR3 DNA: TGTGCCAGCAGCCTCGGGCGACGCACAGATACGCAGTATTTT; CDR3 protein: CASSLGRRTDTQYF
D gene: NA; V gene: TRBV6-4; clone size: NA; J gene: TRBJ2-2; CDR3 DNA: TGTGCCAGCAGTGACTCTTTTTACACCGGGGAGCTGTTTTTT; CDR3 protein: CASSDSFYTGELFF
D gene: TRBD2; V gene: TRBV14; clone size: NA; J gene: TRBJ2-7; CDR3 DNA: TGTGCCAGCAGCACGACTAGCGCCCATTACTACGAGCAGTACTTC; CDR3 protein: CASSTTSAHYYEQYF
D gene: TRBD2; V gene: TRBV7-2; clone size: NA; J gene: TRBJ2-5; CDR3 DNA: TGTGCCAGCAGCTACGGACTAGCGGGAGGAGGGACCCAGTACTTC; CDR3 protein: CASSYGLAGGGTQYF
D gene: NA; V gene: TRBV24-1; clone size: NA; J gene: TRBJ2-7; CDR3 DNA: TGTGCCACCTCCCGGGGCCAAGGGGAGCAGTACTTC; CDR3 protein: CATSRGQGEQYF
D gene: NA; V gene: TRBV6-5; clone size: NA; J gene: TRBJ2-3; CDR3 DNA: TGTGCCAGCACCCTAGCGAGCGGCAGCACAGATACGCAGTATTTT; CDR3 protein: CASTLASGSTDTQYF
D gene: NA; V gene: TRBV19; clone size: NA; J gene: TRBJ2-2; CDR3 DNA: TGTGCCAGTTTATTTCGTGGCACCGGGGAGCTGTTTTTT; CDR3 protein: CASLFRGTGELFF
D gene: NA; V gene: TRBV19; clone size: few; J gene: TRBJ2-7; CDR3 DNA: TGTGCCAGTAGTATAGCGCAGGGATACGAGCAGTACTTC; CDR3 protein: CASSIAQGYEQYF
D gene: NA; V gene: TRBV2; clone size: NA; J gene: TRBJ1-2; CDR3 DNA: TGTGCCAGCAGTCTAGGACTCAGGGCGCCCTATGGCTACACCTTC; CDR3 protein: CASSLGLRAPYGYTF
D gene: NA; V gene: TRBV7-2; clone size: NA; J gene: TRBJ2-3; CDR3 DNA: TGTGCCAGCAGCCCACAGGGTTATAGGACAGATACGCAGTATTTT; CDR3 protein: CASSPQGYRTDTQYF